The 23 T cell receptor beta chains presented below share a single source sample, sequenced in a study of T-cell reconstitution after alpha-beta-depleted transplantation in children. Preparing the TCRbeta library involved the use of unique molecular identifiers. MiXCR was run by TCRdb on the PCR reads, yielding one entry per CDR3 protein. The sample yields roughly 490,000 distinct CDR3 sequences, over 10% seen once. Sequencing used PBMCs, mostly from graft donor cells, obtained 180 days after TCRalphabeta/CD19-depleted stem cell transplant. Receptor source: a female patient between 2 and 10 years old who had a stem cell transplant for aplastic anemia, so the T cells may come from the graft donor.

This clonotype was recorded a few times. In nucleotides, the CDR3 is TGCAGTGCTAGAGATGGGGACCCCGGGACGGCTGAGCAGTTCTTC. This gives the protein CSARDGDPGTAEQFF. The chain couples TRBV20-1 to TRBJ2-1; D possibly uses TRBD1 or TRBD2 (5 bases each). The CDR3 consists of 15 residues. CDR1 DFQATT and CDR2 SNEGSKA come from the germline V gene (reference sequence). V lost 0 bases to trimming and J lost 9 bases, with 18 bases between them.

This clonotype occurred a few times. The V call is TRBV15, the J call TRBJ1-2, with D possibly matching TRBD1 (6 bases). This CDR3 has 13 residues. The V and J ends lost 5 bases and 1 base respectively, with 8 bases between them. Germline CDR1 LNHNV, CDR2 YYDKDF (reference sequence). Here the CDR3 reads CATSLQGNYGYTF. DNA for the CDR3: TGTGCCACCAGCTTACAGGGTAACTATGGCTACACCTTC.

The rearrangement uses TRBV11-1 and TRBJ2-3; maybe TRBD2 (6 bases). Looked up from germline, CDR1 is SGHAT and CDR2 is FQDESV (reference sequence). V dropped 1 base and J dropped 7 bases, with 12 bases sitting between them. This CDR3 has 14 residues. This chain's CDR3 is CASSLEGLHNTQYF. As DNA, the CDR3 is TGTGCCAGCAGCTTAGAGGGACTCCATAATACGCAGTATTTT.

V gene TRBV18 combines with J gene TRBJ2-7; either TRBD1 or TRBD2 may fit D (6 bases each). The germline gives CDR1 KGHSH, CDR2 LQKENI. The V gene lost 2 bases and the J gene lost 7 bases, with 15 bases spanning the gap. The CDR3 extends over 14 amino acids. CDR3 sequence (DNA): TGTGCCAGCTCACCAAATAGCCGGGGGCAAGAGCAGTACGTC. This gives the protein CASSPNSRGQEQYV.

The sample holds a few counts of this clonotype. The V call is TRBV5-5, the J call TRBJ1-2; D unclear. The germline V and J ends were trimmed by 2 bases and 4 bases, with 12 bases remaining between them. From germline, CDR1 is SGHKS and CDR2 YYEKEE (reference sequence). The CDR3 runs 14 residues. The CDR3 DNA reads TGTGCCAGCAGCTTCGACCTTACTGGCTATGGCTACACCTTC. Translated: CASSFDLTGYGYTF. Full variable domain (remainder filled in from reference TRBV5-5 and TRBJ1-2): DAGVTQSPTHLIKTRGQQVTLRCSPISGHKSVSWYQQVLGQGPQFIFQYYEKEERGRGNFPDRFSARQFPNYSSELNVNALLLGDSALYLCASSFDLTGYGYTFGSGTRLTVV.

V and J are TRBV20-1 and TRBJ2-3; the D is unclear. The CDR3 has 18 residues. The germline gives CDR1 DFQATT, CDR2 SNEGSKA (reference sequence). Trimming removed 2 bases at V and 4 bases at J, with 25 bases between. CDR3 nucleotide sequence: TGCAGTGCTAGAACAAATTTCCCCCCTCACGGCGGTGCAGATACGCAGTATTTT. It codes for CSARTNFPPHGGADTQYF.

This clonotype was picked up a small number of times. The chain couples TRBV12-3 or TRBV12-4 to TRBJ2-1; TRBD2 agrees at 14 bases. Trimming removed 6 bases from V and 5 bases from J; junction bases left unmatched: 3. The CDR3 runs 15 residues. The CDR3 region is CASRRGLAGDNEQFF. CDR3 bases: TGTGCCAGCAGGCGGGGACTAGCGGGGGACAATGAGCAGTTCTTC.

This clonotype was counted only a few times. The CDR3 loop reads CASSTRLGDGETQYF. The CDR3 DNA sequence: TGTGCCAGCAGCACACGACTAGGGGACGGGGAGACCCAGTACTTC. The rearrangement links TRBV9 to TRBJ2-5; D possibly corresponds to TRBD2 (6 bases). Trimming left V 4 bases short and J 5 bases short, with 18 bases between. CDR1 and CDR2 from the germline V gene are SGDLS and YYNGEE. The CDR3 runs to 15 residues. The full variable domain, in which reference TRBV9 and TRBJ2-5 provide the parts outside the CDR3, is DSGVTQTPKHLITATGQRVTLRCSPRSGDLSVYWYQQSLDQGLQFLIQYYNGEERAKGNILERFSAQQFPDLHSELNLSSLELGDSALYFCASSTRLGDGETQYFGPGTRLLVL.

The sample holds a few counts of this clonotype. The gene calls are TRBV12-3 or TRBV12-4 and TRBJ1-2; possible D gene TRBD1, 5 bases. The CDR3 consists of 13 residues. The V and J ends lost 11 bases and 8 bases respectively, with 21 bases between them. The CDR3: CALQLTGRDGYTF. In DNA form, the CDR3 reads TGTGCCCTCCAATTAACAGGACGAGACGGCTACACCTTC.

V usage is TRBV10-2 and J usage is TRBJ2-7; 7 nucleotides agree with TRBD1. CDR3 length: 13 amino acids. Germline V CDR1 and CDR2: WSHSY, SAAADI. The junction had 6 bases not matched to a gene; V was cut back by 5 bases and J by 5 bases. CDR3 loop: CASSWDSRHEQYV. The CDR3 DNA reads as TGCGCCAGCAGTTGGGACAGCAGGCACGAGCAGTACGTC.

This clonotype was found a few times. The CDR3: CASISLAEPNEQFF. DNA for the CDR3: TGTGCCAGCATCTCTCTAGCGGAACCCAATGAGCAGTTCTTC. This sequence joins TRBV12-3 or TRBV12-4 and TRBJ2-1, with 7 bases identical to TRBD2. The CDR3 totals 14 residues. The trim removed 7 bases at V and 6 bases at J, leaving 9 bases unmatched.

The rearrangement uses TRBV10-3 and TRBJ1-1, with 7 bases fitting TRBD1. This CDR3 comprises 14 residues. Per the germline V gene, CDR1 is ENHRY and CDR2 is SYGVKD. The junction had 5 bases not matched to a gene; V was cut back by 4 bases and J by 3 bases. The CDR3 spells CAISASGGDTEAFF. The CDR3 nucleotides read TGTGCCATCAGTGCCTCAGGGGGGGACACTGAAGCTTTCTTT.

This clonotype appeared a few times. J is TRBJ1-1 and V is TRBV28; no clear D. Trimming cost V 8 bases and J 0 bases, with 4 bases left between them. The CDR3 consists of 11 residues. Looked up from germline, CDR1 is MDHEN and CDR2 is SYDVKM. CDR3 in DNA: TGTGCCAGCCAGGTGAACACTGAAGCTTTCTTT. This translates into CASQVNTEAFF. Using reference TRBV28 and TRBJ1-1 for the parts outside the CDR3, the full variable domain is DVKVTQSSRYLVKRTGEKVFLECVQDMDHENMFWYRQDPGLGLRLIYFSYDVKMKEKGDIPEGYSVSREKKERFSLILESASTNQTSMYLCASQVNTEAFFGQGTRLTVV.

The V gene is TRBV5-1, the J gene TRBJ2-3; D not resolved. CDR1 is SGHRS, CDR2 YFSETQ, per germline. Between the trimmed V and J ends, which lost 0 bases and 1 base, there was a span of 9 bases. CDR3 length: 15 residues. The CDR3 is CASSLAGRRTDTQYF. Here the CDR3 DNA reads TGCGCCAGCAGCTTGGCAGGCAGACGCACAGATACGCAGTATTTT. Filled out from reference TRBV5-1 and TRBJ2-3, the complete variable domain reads KAGVTQTPRYLIKTRGQQVTLSCSPISGHRSVSWYQQTPGQGLQFLFEYFSETQRNKGNFPGRFSGRQFSNSRSEMNVSTLELGDSALYLCASSLAGRRTDTQYFGPGTRLTVL.

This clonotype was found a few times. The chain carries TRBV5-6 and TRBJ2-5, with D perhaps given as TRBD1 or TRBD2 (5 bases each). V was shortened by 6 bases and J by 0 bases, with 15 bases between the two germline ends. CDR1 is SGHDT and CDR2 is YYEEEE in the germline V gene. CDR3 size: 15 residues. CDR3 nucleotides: TGTGCCAGCAATCTTATCGGGACCAACCAAGAGACCCAGTACTTC. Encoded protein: CASNLIGTNQETQYF.

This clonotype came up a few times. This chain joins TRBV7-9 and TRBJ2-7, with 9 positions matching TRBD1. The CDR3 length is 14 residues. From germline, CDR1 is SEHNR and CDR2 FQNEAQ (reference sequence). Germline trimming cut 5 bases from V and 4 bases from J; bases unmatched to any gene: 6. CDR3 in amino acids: CASSPRDRVYEQYF. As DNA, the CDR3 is TGTGCCAGCAGCCCCCGGGACAGGGTGTACGAGCAGTACTTC.

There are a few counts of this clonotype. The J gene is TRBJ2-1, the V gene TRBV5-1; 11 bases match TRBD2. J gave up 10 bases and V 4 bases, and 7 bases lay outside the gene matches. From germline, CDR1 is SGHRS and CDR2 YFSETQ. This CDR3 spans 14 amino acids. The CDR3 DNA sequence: TGCGCCAGCAGCACCACTAGCGGGAGATTCGAGCAGTTCTTC. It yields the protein CASSTTSGRFEQFF.

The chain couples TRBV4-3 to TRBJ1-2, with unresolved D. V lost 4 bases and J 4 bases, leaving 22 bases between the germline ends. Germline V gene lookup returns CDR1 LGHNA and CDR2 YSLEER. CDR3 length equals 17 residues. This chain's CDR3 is CASSLKIETFGPYGYTF. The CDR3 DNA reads TGCGCCAGCAGCCTTAAGATTGAGACATTTGGCCCCTATGGCTACACCTTC.

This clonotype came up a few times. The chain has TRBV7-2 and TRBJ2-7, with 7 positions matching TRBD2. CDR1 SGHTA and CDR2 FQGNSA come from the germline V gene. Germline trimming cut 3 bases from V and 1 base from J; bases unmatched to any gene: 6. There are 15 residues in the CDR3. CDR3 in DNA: TGTGCCAGCAGCTTCGGGGGGACGGGATCCTACGAGCAGTACTTC. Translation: CASSFGGTGSYEQYF.

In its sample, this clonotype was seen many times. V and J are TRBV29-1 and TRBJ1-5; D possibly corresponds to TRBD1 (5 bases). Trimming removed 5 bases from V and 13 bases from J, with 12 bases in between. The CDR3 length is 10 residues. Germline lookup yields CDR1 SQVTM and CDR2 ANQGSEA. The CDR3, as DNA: TGCAGCGTTTGGGACCCCCCGCAGCATTTT. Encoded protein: CSVWDPPQHF.

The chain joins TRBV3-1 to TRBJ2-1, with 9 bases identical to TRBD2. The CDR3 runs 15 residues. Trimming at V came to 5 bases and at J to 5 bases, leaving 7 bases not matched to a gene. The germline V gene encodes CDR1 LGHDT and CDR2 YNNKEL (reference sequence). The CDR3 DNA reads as TGTGCCAGCAGCTTAGCGGGAGTTCAGGACAATGAGCAGTTCTTC. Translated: CASSLAGVQDNEQFF.

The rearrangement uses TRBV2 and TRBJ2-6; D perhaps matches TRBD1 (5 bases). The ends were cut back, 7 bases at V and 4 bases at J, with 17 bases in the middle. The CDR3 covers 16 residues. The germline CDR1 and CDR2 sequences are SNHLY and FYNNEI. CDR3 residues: CASIPPQGTGANVLTF. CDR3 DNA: TGTGCCAGCATTCCCCCGCAGGGAACCGGGGCCAACGTCCTGACTTTC.

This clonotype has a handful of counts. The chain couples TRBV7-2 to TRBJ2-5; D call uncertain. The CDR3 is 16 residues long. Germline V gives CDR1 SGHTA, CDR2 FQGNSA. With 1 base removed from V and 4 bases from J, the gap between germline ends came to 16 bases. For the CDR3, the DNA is TGTGCCAGCAGCTTAGTCTTAAGCCAACCTGGAGAGACCCAGTACTTC. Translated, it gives CASSLVLSQPGETQYF.